The 13 T cell receptor beta chains in this list originate from one sample, sequenced in a study of blood T cell repertoires in COVID-19. The data were produced by immunoSEQ multiplex PCR, yet TCRdb's version contains in-frame clones alone and is incomplete. Seen here are around 59,000 clones, about 73% observed once, and the top ten hold roughly 18%. The sample consisted of peripheral blood. The receptors originated from a woman in her fifties or sixties with active or convalescent COVID-19.

The chain is built from TRBV27 and TRBJ2-3, with a weak D call TRBD2 (6 bases). V was shortened by 4 bases and J by 2 bases, with 16 bases between the two germline ends. Germline CDR1 MNHEY, CDR2 SMNVEV (reference sequence). This CDR3 contains 16 residues. CDR3 sequence (DNA): TGTGCCAGCAGTTGGTTGGGAGGTGGGTACACAGATACGCAGTATTTT. This translates into CASSWLGGGYTDTQYF.

The chain employs TRBV5-1 and TRBJ1-2; 9 nucleotides match TRBD1. This CDR3 comprises 13 residues. V shed 3 bases, J shed 3 bases, and the junction held 0 bases outside the gene matches. Per germline, CDR1 SGHRS and CDR2 YFSETQ. The chain's CDR3 is CASSWTGDYGYTF. The CDR3 coding sequence is TGCGCCAGCAGCTGGACAGGGGACTATGGCTACACCTTC.

This chain uses TRBV13 with TRBJ2-1, with 7 bases identical to TRBD2. The junction had 7 bases not matched to a gene; V was cut back by 1 base and J by 4 bases. Germline lookup yields CDR1 PRHDT and CDR2 FYEKMQ (reference sequence). This CDR3 has 16 amino acids. The CDR3 sequence: CASSLDGGSLYNEQFF. In DNA form, the CDR3 reads TGTGCCAGCAGCTTAGATGGCGGGAGCCTATACAATGAGCAGTTCTTC.

The rearrangement links TRBV5-4 to TRBJ1-1, with D possibly TRBD1 on 5 matching bases. This CDR3 is built from 14 residues. Germline loops: CDR1 SGHNT, CDR2 YYREEE (reference sequence). V gave up 4 bases and J gave up 3 bases, with 13 bases separating them. CDR3 DNA: TGTGCCAGCAGCAGCCTCGACAGCGACACTGAAGCTTTCTTT. Translated, it gives CASSSLDSDTEAFF. Complete variable domain (other parts from reference TRBV5-4 and TRBJ1-1): ETGVTQSPTHLIKTRGQQVTLRCSSQSGHNTVSWYQQALGQGPQFIFQYYREEENGRGNFPPRFSGLQFPNYSSELNVNALELDDSALYLCASSSLDSDTEAFFGQGTRLTVV.

The chain is built from TRBV11-2 and TRBJ1-4; TRBD1 is a possible D gene (5 bases). Trimming stripped 3 bases from V and 0 bases from J, with 11 bases between. This CDR3 is built from 16 residues. Germline V gene lookup returns CDR1 SGHAT and CDR2 FQNNGV. The DNA of the CDR3 is TGTGCCAGCAGCTTTCGACAGTCCTCAACTAATGAAAAACTGTTTTTT. Protein: CASSFRQSSTNEKLFF. The full variable domain, rest sourced from reference TRBV11-2 and TRBJ1-4, is EAGVAQSPRYKIIEKRQSVAFWCNPISGHATLYWYQQILGQGPKLLIQFQNNGVVDDSQLPKDRFSAERLKGVDSTLKIQPAKLEDSAVYLCASSFRQSSTNEKLFFGSGTQLSVL.

This clone appeared once. The chain uses TRBV5-1 and TRBJ2-1, with TRBD1 identical over 7 bases. The CDR3 runs 14 residues. The V and J ends lost 4 bases and 7 bases, in that order; junction bases with no gene match: 8. Germline CDR1 reads SGHRS; CDR2 reads YFSETQ. The CDR3: CASSRTGTVNEQFF. The CDR3 coding sequence is TGCGCCAGCAGCCGAACCGGGACAGTGAATGAGCAGTTCTTC.

The rearrangement links TRBV29-1 to TRBJ1-1; D possibly corresponds to TRBD1 (6 bases). Between the trimmed V and J ends, which lost 7 bases and 1 base, there was a span of 16 bases. The CDR3 contains 14 residues. Germline CDR1 and CDR2: SQVTM and ANQGSEA. CDR3 nucleotides: TGCAGCGGCCAGGGGAGAGAGAGGAACACTGAAGCTTTCTTT. Encoded protein: CSGQGRERNTEAFF.

This chain uses TRBV4-1 with TRBJ1-3; 10 bases match TRBD1. The germline gives CDR1 MGHRA, CDR2 YSYEKL. With 4 bases clipped from V and 0 bases from J, the junction kept 9 bases outside the gene matches. This CDR3 contains 18 residues. The CDR3 coding sequence is TGCGCCAGCAGCCTTGGACAGGGGGGGACTAGCTCTGGAAACACCATATATTTT. This translates into CASSLGQGGTSSGNTIYF.

The rearrangement links TRBV25-1 to TRBJ2-7; the match to TRBD2 covers 8 bases. The CDR3 is made up of 15 amino acids. Germline CDR1 is MGHDK and CDR2 is SYGVNS. V shed 5 bases and J 0 bases; nucleotides not matched to a gene: 6. Here the CDR3 DNA reads TGTGCCAGCAGTCCCGGGACTAGGAACTCCTACGAGCAGTACTTC. Its protein product is CASSPGTRNSYEQYF.

CDR3 sequence: CASRKRGGDEQYF. In DNA, the CDR3 is TGTGCCAGCAGAAAACGGGGGGGGGACGAGCAGTACTTC. The chain uses TRBV6-5 and TRBJ2-7; 8 bases map to TRBD2. This CDR3 has 13 residues. V shed 6 bases and J 5 bases; nucleotides not matched to a gene: 6. Germline CDR1 and CDR2: MNHEY and SVGAGI.

The gene calls are TRBV15 and TRBJ2-7; 10 bases line up with TRBD2. From germline, CDR1 is LNHNV and CDR2 YYDKDF (reference sequence). Unmatched junction bases numbered 14, after V lost 2 bases and J lost 7 bases. The CDR3 runs to 17 residues. The chain's CDR3 is CATSRPTGASGRGEQYF. The CDR3 coding sequence is TGTGCCACCAGCAGACCGACGGGGGCTAGCGGGAGAGGTGAGCAGTACTTC.

J is TRBJ1-6 and V is TRBV27, with 7 bases that match TRBD1. The germline CDR1 and CDR2 sequences are MNHEY and SMNVEV (reference sequence). The V and J ends lost 5 bases and 4 bases, in that order; junction bases with no gene match: 5. CDR3 length equals 15 residues. As DNA, the CDR3 is TGTGCCAGCAGTCCAGGGACAGATTATAATTCACCCCTCCACTTT. Its protein is CASSPGTDYNSPLHF.

This clone was seen a few times. The chain has TRBV19 and TRBJ2-6; 9 bases agree with TRBD1. Germline lookup yields CDR1 LNHDA and CDR2 SQIVND (reference sequence). The J segment lost 2 bases and the V segment lost 3 bases, leaving 8 bases of the junction unmatched. This CDR3 region has 18 residues. The CDR3 protein is CASSIRGQGIPGANVLTF. CDR3 sequence (DNA): TGTGCCAGTAGTATCCGAGGACAGGGGATCCCTGGGGCCAACGTCCTGACTTTC.